Detailed here is one T cell receptor (beta chain). V shed 5 bases and J shed 2 bases, with 12 bases lying between them. Germline lookup yields CDR1 SGHTA and CDR2 FQGNSA. The CDR3 loop spans 15 amino acids. This record belongs to a study of blood T cell repertoires in COVID-19. As for the study in general: The United States, Italy and Spain provided the acute and convalescent COVID-19 samples.

This table comes from immunoSEQ multiplex PCR, and its TCRdb copy is limited to in-frame clones, with some not included. The repertoire consists of some 320,000 clones, with 87% occurring once and the leading ten covering about 7.8%. Sequencing was performed on peripheral blood. The TCR originated in a woman aged 45-60 years who had recovered from COVID-19. The rearrangement joins TRBV7-2 to TRBJ2-2; D not certain. CDR3 in DNA: TGTGCCAGCAGCCATGAACACCGCAACACCGGGGAGCTGTTTTTT. It translates to CASSHEHRNTGELFF.